This is a list of T cell receptor beta chains from one sample in a study of lymphopenia after photon versus proton radiotherapy. Only in-frame clones appear in the TCRdb table, and some are missing; sequencing was by immunoSEQ multiplex PCR. The sample lists 150,000 to 200,000 clones, 80% to 90% occurring once. The material sequenced was peripheral blood, taken from a patient treated with photon-based radiotherapy. The receptors originated from a man aged 45 to 65 with gastric cancer. Each CDR3 is given with its conserved first and last residue. The D gene is left open where the match is weak. The size of a clone is reported for some rows only, either as once, few or many, or as a class for expanded clones.

clone size,V gene,D gene,J gene,CDR3 protein,CDR3 DNA
few,TRBV9,TRBD1,TRBJ2-5,CASSVEGQGFEETQYF,TGTGCCAGCAGCGTAGAGGGACAGGGGTTCGAAGAGACCCAGTACTTC
few,TRBV19,TRBD2,TRBJ2-7,CASTAGSGSPEYF,TGTGCCAGTACCGCTGGGAGCGGGAGCCCCGAGTACTTC
few,TRBV18,-,TRBJ2-7,CASSDRLTYEQYF,TGTGCCAGCTCCGACAGGTTAACCTACGAGCAGTACTTC
-,TRBV6-1,-,TRBJ1-2,CASSTKDRANYGYTF,TGTGCCAGCAGCACCAAGGACAGAGCTAACTATGGCTACACCTTC
-,TRBV4-3,TRBD1,TRBJ2-2,CASSQPWTGGTGELFF,TGCGCCAGCAGCCAGCCCTGGACAGGGGGCACCGGGGAGCTGTTTTTT
-,TRBV2,-,TRBJ1-2,CASDGQASYGYTF,TGTGCCAGCGATGGGCAGGCTTCCTATGGCTACACCTTC
-,TRBV6-1,TRBD2,TRBJ2-7,CASSEPGTSSYEQYF,TGTGCCAGCAGTGAACCCGGGACTAGCTCCTACGAGCAGTACTTC
-,TRBV19,-,TRBJ1-5,CASSLTGTGGSGNQPQHF,TGTGCCAGTAGCCTTACCGGGACTGGAGGGTCTGGCAATCAGCCCCAGCATTTT
-,TRBV6-4,-,TRBJ2-3,CASSEGASPDTQYF,TGTGCCAGCAGTGAAGGGGCCAGCCCAGATACGCAGTATTTT
-,TRBV2,-,TRBJ1-1,CASTGHPNTEAFF,TGTGCCAGCACTGGACACCCGAACACTGAAGCTTTCTTT
-,TRBV5-1,-,TRBJ1-1,CASSSGPPNTEAFF,TGCGCCAGCAGCTCGGGACCGCCGAACACTGAAGCTTTCTTT
few,TRBV6-5,-,TRBJ1-1,CASRGPHTEAFF,TGTGCCAGCAGGGGTCCCCACACTGAAGCTTTCTTT
once,TRBV18,-,TRBJ2-7,CASSWAHQEDSFEEQYF,TGTGCCAGCTCGTGGGCCCATCAAGAGGACAGTTTTGAGGAGCAGTACTTC
-,TRBV18,TRBD1,TRBJ2-4,CASSLTGTGGALGEYF,TGTGCCAGCTCACTTACCGGGACAGGGGGCGCACTAGGGGAGTACTTC
-,TRBV4-2,-,TRBJ2-7,CASSPTGTPVSLDEQYF,TGTGCCAGCAGCCCCACCGGGACTCCCGTTTCCTTGGACGAGCAGTACTTC
-,TRBV11-3,TRBD2,TRBJ2-1,CASSLVPSGPYNEQFF,TGTGCCAGCAGCTTAGTCCCTAGCGGGCCTTACAATGAGCAGTTCTTC
few,TRBV9,-,TRBJ1-1,CASSVREGTEAFF,TGTGCCAGCAGCGTCCGGGAGGGCACTGAAGCTTTCTTT
once,TRBV7-3,TRBD2,TRBJ2-1,CASSLTSGISYNEQFF,TGTGCCAGCAGCTTAACTAGCGGGATATCCTACAATGAGCAGTTCTTC
-,TRBV4-2,-,TRBJ1-1,CASSQDGRWGTEAFF,TGTGCCAGCAGCCAAGACGGACGGTGGGGAACTGAAGCTTTCTTT
-,TRBV11-3,TRBD1,TRBJ2-7,CASSFGTGSSYEQYF,TGTGCCAGCAGCTTTGGGACAGGGAGCTCCTACGAGCAGTACTTC
-,TRBV7-2,TRBD2,TRBJ2-7,CASSSPGLGGWEQYF,TGTGCCAGCAGCTCCCCGGGACTAGGGGGTTGGGAGCAGTACTTC
-,TRBV27,TRBD1,TRBJ2-2,CASSWARTGATGELFF,TGTGCCAGCAGTTGGGCCAGGACAGGGGCCACCGGGGAGCTGTTTTTT
-,TRBV10-3,TRBD1,TRBJ1-4,CAISEDRGELFF,TGTGCCATCAGTGAGGACAGGGGAGAACTGTTTTTT
-,TRBV7-2,-,TRBJ2-1,CASSPGSYNEQFF,TGTGCCAGCAGCCCCGGCTCCTACAATGAGCAGTTCTTC
-,TRBV18,-,TRBJ1-3,CASSPPGGAGNTIYF,TGTGCCAGCTCACCACCGGGAGGAGCTGGAAACACCATATATTTT
-,TRBV19,-,TRBJ2-1,CASSAHNEQFF,TGTGCCAGTAGCGCCCACAATGAGCAGTTCTTC
-,TRBV7-8,-,TRBJ2-1,CASSLAPPLAPSYNEQFF,TGTGCCAGCAGCTTAGCCCCCCCTCTAGCGCCCTCCTACAATGAGCAGTTCTTC
once,TRBV9,-,TRBJ1-3,CASSAGGLREDSGNTIYF,TGTGCCAGCAGCGCCGGGGGCCTCCGGGAGGACTCTGGAAACACCATATATTTT
-,TRBV18,-,TRBJ1-5,CASSPERDQPQHF,TGTGCCAGCTCACCAGAGAGGGATCAGCCCCAGCATTTT
-,TRBV6-5,TRBD1,TRBJ2-5,CASSYGGTGGETQYF,TGTGCCAGCAGTTACGGCGGGACAGGGGGAGAGACCCAGTACTTC
-,TRBV6-1,TRBD2,TRBJ2-7,CASSERLASWSSYEQYF,TGTGCCAGCAGTGAACGACTAGCCAGTTGGAGCTCCTACGAGCAGTACTTC
-,TRBV5-1,TRBD1,TRBJ2-3,CASSRTGGRTDTQYF,TGCGCCAGCAGCCGGACAGGGGGCAGGACAGATACGCAGTATTTT
-,TRBV19,-,TRBJ2-7,CASSMPGGSSYEQYF,TGTGCCAGTAGTATGCCCGGCGGGTCCTCCTACGAGCAGTACTTC
once,TRBV28,-,TRBJ1-5,CASSPGFGDNQPQHF,TGTGCCAGCAGTCCAGGGTTTGGGGACAATCAGCCCCAGCATTTT
-,TRBV12-2,-,TRBJ1-4,CASRLAPGKVSPEKLFF,TGTGCAAGTCGCTTAGCGCCGGGGAAGGTTAGTCCTGAAAAACTGTTTTTT
-,TRBV11-2,-,TRBJ2-7,CASSLVTSYEQYF,TGTGCCAGCAGCTTAGTTACAAGCTACGAGCAGTACTTC